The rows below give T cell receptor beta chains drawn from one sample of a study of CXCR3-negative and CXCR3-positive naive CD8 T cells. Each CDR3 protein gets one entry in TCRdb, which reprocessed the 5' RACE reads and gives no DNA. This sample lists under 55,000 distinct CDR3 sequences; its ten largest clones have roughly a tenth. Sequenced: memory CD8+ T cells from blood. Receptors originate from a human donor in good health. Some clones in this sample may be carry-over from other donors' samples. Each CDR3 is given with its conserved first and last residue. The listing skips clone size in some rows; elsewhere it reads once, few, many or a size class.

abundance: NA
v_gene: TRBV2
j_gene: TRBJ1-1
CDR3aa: CASSRGQGVTEAFF

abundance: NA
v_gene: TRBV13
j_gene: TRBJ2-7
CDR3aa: CASSSGGGTEQYF

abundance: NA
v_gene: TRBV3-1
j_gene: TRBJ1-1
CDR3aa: CASSPAAPNTEAFF

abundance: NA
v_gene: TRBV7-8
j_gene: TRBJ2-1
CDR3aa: CASSPDPVNDNEQFF

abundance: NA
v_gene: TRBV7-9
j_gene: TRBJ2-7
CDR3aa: CASSSAAGQGSYEQYF

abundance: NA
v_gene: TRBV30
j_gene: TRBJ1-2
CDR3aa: CAWTVGGGGYTF

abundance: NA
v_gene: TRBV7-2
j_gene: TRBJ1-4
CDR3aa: CASSLMEGGELFF

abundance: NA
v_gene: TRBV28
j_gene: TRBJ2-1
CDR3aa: CASQSSGSYNEQFF

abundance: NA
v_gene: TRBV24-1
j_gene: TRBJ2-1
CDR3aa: CATSDLRTSGGSSSYNEQFF

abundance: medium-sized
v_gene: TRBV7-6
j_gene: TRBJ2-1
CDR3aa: CASSLFTGPPKGSYNEQFF

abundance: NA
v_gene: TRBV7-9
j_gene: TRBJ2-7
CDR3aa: CASSTGPYEQYF

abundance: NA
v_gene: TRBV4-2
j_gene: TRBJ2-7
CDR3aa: CASSQDRAGEQYF

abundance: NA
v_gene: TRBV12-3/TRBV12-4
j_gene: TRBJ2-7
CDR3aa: CASSFGAGDHFYEQYF

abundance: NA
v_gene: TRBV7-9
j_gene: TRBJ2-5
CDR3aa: CASSFLGGYQETQYF

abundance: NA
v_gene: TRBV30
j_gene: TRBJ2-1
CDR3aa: CAWKGLAEHNEQFF

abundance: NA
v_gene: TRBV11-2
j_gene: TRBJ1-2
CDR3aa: CASSADREETGYTF

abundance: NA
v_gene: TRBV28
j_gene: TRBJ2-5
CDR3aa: CASRDRLQETQYF

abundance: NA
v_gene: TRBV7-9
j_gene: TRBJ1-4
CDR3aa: CASSSGGSEKLFF

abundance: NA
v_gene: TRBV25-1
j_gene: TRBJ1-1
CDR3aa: CASSDPGGLNTEAFF

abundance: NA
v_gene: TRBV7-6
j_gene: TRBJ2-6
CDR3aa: CASSSSVSGANVLTF

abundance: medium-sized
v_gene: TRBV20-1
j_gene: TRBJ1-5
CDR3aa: CSAREDRGNQPQHF

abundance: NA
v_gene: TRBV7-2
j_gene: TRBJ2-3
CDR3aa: CASSFSGGGADTQYF

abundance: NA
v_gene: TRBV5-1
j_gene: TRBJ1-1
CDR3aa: CASSFSNREGGTEAFF

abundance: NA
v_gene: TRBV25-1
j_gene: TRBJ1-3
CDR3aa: CASSEYSSGNTIYF

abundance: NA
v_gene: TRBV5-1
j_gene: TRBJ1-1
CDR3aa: CASSLVRVNTEAFF

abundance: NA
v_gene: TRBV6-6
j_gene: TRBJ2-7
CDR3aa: CASSYTPDRVGEQYF

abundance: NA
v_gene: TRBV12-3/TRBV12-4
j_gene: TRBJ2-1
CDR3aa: CASRPSSSYNEQFF

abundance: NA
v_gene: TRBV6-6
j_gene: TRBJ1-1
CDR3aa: CASTEGATEAFF

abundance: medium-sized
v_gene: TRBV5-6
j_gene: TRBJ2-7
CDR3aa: CASSLRGRFYEQYF

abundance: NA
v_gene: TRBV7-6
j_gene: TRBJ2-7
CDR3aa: CASSSGTTSYEQYF

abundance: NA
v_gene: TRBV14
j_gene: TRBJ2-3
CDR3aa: CASSQRMTSTDTQYF

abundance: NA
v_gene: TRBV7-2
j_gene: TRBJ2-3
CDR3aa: CASSLVGGNGIEDTQYF

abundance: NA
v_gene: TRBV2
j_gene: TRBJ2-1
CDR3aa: CASSEGTSGWAEQFF

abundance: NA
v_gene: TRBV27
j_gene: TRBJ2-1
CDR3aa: CASSLGNIGVVSSNEQFF

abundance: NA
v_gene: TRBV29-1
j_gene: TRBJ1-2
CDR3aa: CSAYRDYGYTF

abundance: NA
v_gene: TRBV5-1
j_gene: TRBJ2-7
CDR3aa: CASSLWGGLQGEQYF

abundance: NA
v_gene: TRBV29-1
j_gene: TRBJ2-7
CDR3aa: CSVAGSRAEQYF

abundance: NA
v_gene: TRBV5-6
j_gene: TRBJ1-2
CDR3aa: CASSLRGARGYTF

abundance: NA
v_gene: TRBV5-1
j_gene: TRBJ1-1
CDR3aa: CASSLAEDTEAFF

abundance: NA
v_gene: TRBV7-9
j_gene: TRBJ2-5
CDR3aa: CASNTGTETQYF

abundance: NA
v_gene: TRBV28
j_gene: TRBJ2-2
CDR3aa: CASSLPLAGQVTGELFF